A single sample gave rise to the 24 T cell receptor beta chains below, sequenced in a study of post-analysis software for immune sequencing data. These TCRs' antigens remain unknown. Built from TCR beta cDNA, the libraries had unique molecular identifiers in them. TCRdb independently ran MiXCR on the PCR reads; one entry per CDR3 protein. The sample records 800,000 to 950,000 distinct CDR3 sequences, approximately 50% being singletons. The study's findings and limits: Several TRBV segments, TRBV5-6, TRBV5-1 and TRBV20-1 among them, were found more frequent in patients than controls.

Sequenced input: blood. The receptors derive from a girl between 10 and 17 years old with multiple sclerosis.

This chain joins TRBV6-5 and TRBJ2-4; D might be TRBD2 (5 bases). Gene TRBJ2-7 matches the end of the DNA better, so the J call may be wrong. The CDR3 is 13 residues long. Germline-derived CDR1 and CDR2 are MNHEY and SVGAGI. CDR3 DNA sequence: TGTGCCAGCAAGATAGCGCCAACCTACGAGCAGTACTTC. Protein product: CASKIAPTYEQYF.

Points on this clonotype: At one end, the junction sequence differs from germline, possibly due to a read error. The J gene is TRBJ2-5, the V gene TRBV7-8; TRBD2 matches 8 bases. Germline V lookup: CDR1 SGHVS, CDR2 FQNEAQ. CDR3 length equals 17 residues. This chain's CDR3 is CASSFKRGPLLQKTQYF. The CDR3, as DNA: TGTGCCAGCAGCTTCAAGCGGGGGCCCCTCCTCCAAAAGACCCAGTACTTC.

The V call is TRBV12-3 or TRBV12-4, the J call TRBJ2-1; TRBD1 aligns across 11 bases. The CDR3 contains 15 residues. V dropped 5 bases and J dropped 12; count of bases not matched to a gene: 12. CDR3 region: CASSPTGTGGIGQFF. CDR3 nucleotide sequence: TGTGCCAGCAGTCCAACCGGGACAGGGGGAATTGGGCAGTTCTTC.

The chain couples TRBV5-1 to TRBJ2-7; 12 bases map to TRBD2. Unmatched junction bases numbered 5, after V lost 3 bases and J lost 1 base. CDR1 and CDR2 from the germline V gene are SGHRS and YFSETQ. This CDR3 comprises 16 residues. CDR3: CASSSWTSGESYEQYF. CDR3 bases: TGCGCCAGCAGCTCCTGGACTAGCGGGGAGTCCTACGAGCAGTACTTC.

The chain links TRBV19 to TRBJ2-1; 8 bases are shared with TRBD1. The CDR3 has 17 amino acids. The J segment lost 2 bases and the V segment lost 1 base, leaving 7 bases of the junction unmatched. CDR1 is LNHDA, CDR2 SQIVND, per germline (reference sequence). As DNA, the CDR3 is TGTGCCAGTAGTATAGCTTGGGACAGGACCCCCTACAATGAGCAGTTCTTC. Protein: CASSIAWDRTPYNEQFF.

The chain has TRBV12-3 or TRBV12-4 and TRBJ1-2, with 11 bases matching TRBD1. The CDR3 runs to 13 residues. Trimming took 8 bases from V and 5 from J; bases not matched to a gene: 4. CDR3 DNA: TGTGCCAGCGTTCGGGACAGGGGGTATGGCTACACCTTC. It codes for CASVRDRGYGYTF.

In its sample, this clonotype was seen a few times. V gene TRBV12-3 or TRBV12-4 combines with J gene TRBJ2-1; the D gene is possibly TRBD1 (6 bases). The ends were cut back, 6 bases at V and 3 bases at J, with 18 bases in the middle. The CDR3 runs to 16 residues. The CDR3 loop is CASRDDRLQYYNEQFF. The CDR3 DNA sequence: TGTGCCAGCAGGGACGACAGGCTCCAATACTACAATGAGCAGTTCTTC.

The chain uses TRBV5-1 and TRBJ1-6, with a weak D call TRBD1 (5 bases). The germline gives CDR1 SGHRS, CDR2 YFSETQ. This CDR3 is built from 16 residues. V was pared by 4 bases and J by 3 bases, with 14 bases between. CDR3 in amino acids: CASSGPTASYNSPLHF. The CDR3 bases are TGCGCCAGCAGCGGTCCGACAGCCAGCTATAATTCACCCCTCCACTTT.

J is TRBJ1-2 and V is TRBV5-6; maybe TRBD1 (5 bases). This CDR3 is 17 amino acids long. V was trimmed by 4 bases and J by 4 bases, leaving 23 bases between them. The germline gives CDR1 SGHDT, CDR2 YYEEEE. The CDR3 loop reads CASSSPWQGSGSYGYTF. Written as DNA, the CDR3 is TGTGCCAGCAGCAGCCCATGGCAGGGTAGTGGGTCCTATGGCTACACCTTC.

This clonotype was seen more than once but under ten times. The genes are TRBV27 and TRBJ1-2; 8 bases fit TRBD1. Trimming removed 8 bases from V and 6 bases from J; junction bases left unmatched: 2. CDR1 is MNHEY and CDR2 is SMNVEV in the germline V gene (reference sequence). This CDR3 is 11 amino acids long. The CDR3 bases are TGTGCCAGCGGACAGGGAGATGGCTACACCTTC. It yields the protein CASGQGDGYTF.

The chain recombines TRBV6-5 with TRBJ2-2; possibly TRBD1 for D (5 bases). The CDR3 runs 15 residues. Trimming pared 0 bases from V and 4 bases from J, leaving 9 bases between. Germline CDR1 and CDR2: MNHEY and SVGAGI. The CDR3 protein is CASSYSTVGTGELFF. CDR3 DNA sequence: TGTGCCAGCAGTTACTCGACAGTTGGCACCGGGGAGCTGTTTTTT.

This clonotype was counted a few times. The rearrangement joins TRBV6-6 to TRBJ1-5; D remains ambiguous. The CDR3 is made up of 13 amino acids. Germline lookup yields CDR1 MNHNY and CDR2 SVGAGI (reference sequence). V lost 0 bases and J lost 5, with 5 bases in between. CDR3 coding DNA: TGTGCCAGCAGTTACTCTACGGATCAGCCCCAGCATTTT. Amino acids: CASSYSTDQPQHF.

The chain uses TRBV20-1 and TRBJ1-1; no definite D call. Deletions cut 6 bases from V and 7 bases from J, with 18 bases between. The CDR3 runs 13 residues. Looked up from germline, CDR1 is DFQATT and CDR2 is SNEGSKA (reference sequence). Here the CDR3 DNA reads TGCAGTGCGGGCGGCAAGGTCTCATTTGAAGCTTTCTTT. It encodes CSAGGKVSFEAFF.

J is TRBJ2-1 and V is TRBV5-1, with 14 nucleotides matching TRBD2. Trimming took 0 bases from V and 8 from J; bases not matched to a gene: 7. CDR3 length equals 17 residues. Germline CDR1 SGHRS, CDR2 YFSETQ. CDR3 sequence: CASSLGLAGGPLDEQFF. CDR3 in DNA: TGCGCCAGCAGCTTGGGACTAGCGGGGGGGCCCTTGGATGAGCAGTTCTTC.

The chain couples TRBV6-5 to TRBJ2-6; no clear D gene. V gave up 7 bases and J gave up 2 bases, with 9 bases separating them. CDR1 is MNHEY, CDR2 SVGAGI, per germline. The CDR3 is 14 residues long. This CDR3 is CASTQSTGANVLTF. CDR3 coding DNA: TGTGCCAGCACCCAATCTACTGGGGCCAACGTCCTGACTTTC.

The rearrangement links TRBV30 to TRBJ2-6, with D tentatively TRBD1 or TRBD2 (6 bases each). The CDR3 contains 17 residues. Germline V CDR1 and CDR2: GTSNPN, SVGIG (reference sequence). Trimming cost V 2 bases and J 7 bases, with 21 bases left between them. The CDR3 DNA sequence: TGTGCCTGGAGTAGGGGGGTCAGGAAATCTTTTGCCAACGTCCTGACTTTC. Its protein is CAWSRGVRKSFANVLTF.

This clonotype appeared a few times. The gene calls are TRBV12-3 or TRBV12-4 and TRBJ1-4; D unclear. There are 14 residues in the CDR3. V was clipped by 6 bases and J by 7 bases, with 15 bases between them. The DNA of the CDR3 is TGTGCCAGCAGCTTTACACATTCCCTTGAAAAACTGTTTTTT. It translates to CASSFTHSLEKLFF.

This clonotype was counted between two and nine times. The chain carries TRBV20-1 and TRBJ2-1; 9 nucleotides match TRBD1. This CDR3 region has 15 residues. Germline CDR1 DFQATT, CDR2 SNEGSKA (reference sequence). V shed 6 bases, J shed 8 bases, and the junction held 14 bases outside the gene matches. The DNA for the CDR3 is TGCAGTGCGACAAACCGGGACAGGGAAATATATGAGCAGTTCTTC. This translates into CSATNRDREIYEQFF.

This clonotype was detected only a few times. This sequence joins TRBV29-1 and TRBJ2-3; TRBD2 aligns across 8 bases. Germline-derived CDR1 and CDR2 are SQVTM and ANQGSEA. There are 15 residues in the CDR3. J lost 2 bases, V lost 7 bases, and 11 bases had no gene match. The CDR3 here is CSAGGLAADTDTQYF. Written as DNA, the CDR3 is TGCAGCGCGGGAGGGCTAGCGGCCGACACAGATACGCAGTATTTT.

CDR3 protein: CASSYPAIGQPQHF. CDR3 nucleotide sequence: TGTGCCAGCAGTTACCCGGCAATAGGTCAGCCCCAGCATTTT. The chain carries TRBV6-6 and TRBJ1-5; D remains ambiguous. CDR1 is MNHNY, CDR2 SVGAGI, per germline (reference sequence). This CDR3 comprises 14 residues. The V end was cut by 2 bases, the J end by 6 bases, with 11 bases between.

The chain is built from TRBV29-1 and TRBJ1-2; TRBD1 matches 7 bases. The length of the CDR3 is 15 residues. Germline assignment: CDR1 SQVTM and CDR2 ANQGSEA. V gave up 6 bases and J gave up 4 bases; unmatched junction bases: 14. CDR3 DNA sequence: TGCAGCGTGTTAAAACAGGGGAGAGGGAGCTATGGCTACACCTTC. It encodes CSVLKQGRGSYGYTF.

This chain links TRBV3-1 with TRBJ1-1; 10 nucleotides match TRBD1. Germline trimming cut 4 bases from V and 9 bases from J; bases unmatched to any gene: 11. CDR1 is LGHDT and CDR2 is YNNKEL in the germline V gene (reference sequence). This CDR3 has 15 amino acids. The CDR3 loop reads CASSRYHGTGEKAFF. The CDR3 DNA sequence: TGTGCCAGCAGCCGCTACCATGGGACAGGGGAAAAAGCTTTCTTT.

As for this clonotype: The germline gene is not matched at one end of the junction; a read error may be the cause. The chain uses TRBV29-1 and TRBJ2-2; 10 positions match TRBD2. Per the germline V gene, CDR1 is SQVTM and CDR2 is ANQGSEA. The CDR3 sequence is 15 residues long. CDR3 residues: CSAYLTSGWTGELVF. The DNA of the CDR3 is TGCAGCGCTTACCTGACTAGCGGGTGGACCGGGGAGCTGGTTTTT.

The chain recombines TRBV5-1 with TRBJ2-7; 8 bases are a match to TRBD2. Germline trimming cut 2 bases from V and 3 bases from J; bases unmatched to any gene: 7. This CDR3 is 15 amino acids long. CDR1 and CDR2 (germline): SGHRS, YFSETQ. The CDR3 protein is CASSFVTSGRYEQYF. The CDR3 coding sequence is TGCGCCAGCAGCTTTGTAACTAGCGGCCGCTACGAGCAGTACTTC.